One and the same sample provided the 9 T cell receptor beta chains below, sequenced in a study of T cells after yellow fever vaccination. TCRdb recomputed calls from the 5' RACE reads with MiXCR, one row per CDR3 protein. The profile covers about 300,000 distinct CDR3 sequences, with approximately 3.9% appearing a single time and roughly 26% taken by the ten largest. Specimen: PBMCs, collected 5 days after the yellow fever booster vaccination. The receptors here all came from a man younger than 30 who received the YFV17D yellow fever vaccine.

This clonotype turned up a few times. V gene TRBV20-1 combines with J gene TRBJ1-3; 9 nucleotides line up with TRBD1. The CDR3 consists of 15 residues. The V gene's germline CDR1 is DFQATT and CDR2 SNEGSKA (reference sequence). Trimming removed 2 bases from V and 2 bases from J; junction bases left unmatched: 4. In nucleotides, the CDR3 is TGCAGTGCTAGATCTGGGACAGGGCCTGGAAACACCATATATTTT. Translating gives CSARSGTGPGNTIYF.

Worth noting for this clonotype: The junction departs from germline at one end; a sequencing error may be responsible. The chain joins TRBV6-5 to TRBJ1-6; 7 nucleotides agree with TRBD1. Germline CDR1 reads MNHEY; CDR2 reads SVGAGI. The CDR3 covers 15 residues. As DNA, the CDR3 is TGTGCCAGCAGTTACAGGGGGCCGGATAATTCACCCCTCCCCTTT. The encoded protein is CASSYRGPDNSPLPF.

This clonotype has ten or more counts. The rearrangement uses TRBV9 and TRBJ2-1; the match to TRBD2 covers 7 bases. The CDR3 has 14 residues. Unmatched junction bases numbered 6, after V lost 0 bases and J lost 9 bases. Germline V CDR1 and CDR2: SGDLS, YYNGEE. DNA of the CDR3: TGTGCCAGCAGCGTAGCGCGACTAGCCTTTGAGCAGTTCTTC. Translation: CASSVARLAFEQFF. The full variable domain, with the rest looked up from reference TRBV9 and TRBJ2-1, is DSGVTQTPKHLITATGQRVTLRCSPRSGDLSVYWYQQSLDQGLQFLIQYYNGEERAKGNILERFSAQQFPDLHSELNLSSLELGDSALYFCASSVARLAFEQFFGPGTRLTVL.

This clonotype was found many times. J is TRBJ2-7 and V is TRBV7-2; weak D call: TRBD1 (7 bases). The V gene's germline CDR1 is SGHTA and CDR2 FQGNSA. The V and J ends lost 1 base and 0 bases respectively, with 10 bases between them. The CDR3 runs to 15 residues. CDR3 in DNA: TGTGCCAGCAGCTTAGGCGGGACAGTCTCCTACGAGCAGTACTTC. Its protein is CASSLGGTVSYEQYF.

The chain employs TRBV6-5 and TRBJ2-3; TRBD2 is a possible D gene (5 bases). CDR3 length: 16 amino acids. The germline CDR1 and CDR2 sequences are MNHEY and SVGAGI. V shed 4 bases and J shed 2 bases, with 16 bases lying between them. For the CDR3, the DNA is TGTGCCAGCAGTTCCACACAAAGCGGTTTCACAGATACGCAGTATTTT. It yields the protein CASSSTQSGFTDTQYF.

This clonotype occurred a few times. The chain joins TRBV5-4 to TRBJ1-1, with 7 bases lining up with TRBD1. This CDR3 is 15 amino acids long. V lost 4 bases, J lost 0 bases, and 6 bases stayed unmatched. The germline CDR1 and CDR2 sequences are SGHNT and YYREEE (reference sequence). Written as DNA, the CDR3 is TGTGCCAGCAGCAAAGAGACAGGGCTGAACACTGAAGCTTTCTTT. This codes for CASSKETGLNTEAFF.

A few counts support this clonotype. The chain has TRBV18 and TRBJ1-5; no definite D call. Germline V CDR1 and CDR2: KGHSH, LQKENI. The CDR3 runs 16 residues. The germline V and J ends were trimmed by 2 bases and 6 bases, with 17 bases remaining between them. CDR3 bases: TGTGCCAGCTCACCAGCGACCCCGAAGGAGGTTCAGCCCCAGCATTTT. Translation gives CASSPATPKEVQPQHF. Variable domain in full (rest from reference TRBV18 and TRBJ1-5): NAGVMQNPRHLVRRRGQEARLRCSPMKGHSHVYWYRQLPEEGLKFMVYLQKENIIDESGMPKERFSAEFPKEGPSILRIQQVVRGDSAAYFCASSPATPKEVQPQHFGDGTRLSIL.

In its sample, this clonotype was seen a few times. V and J are TRBV5-1 and TRBJ2-3; D remains ambiguous. The CDR3 consists of 17 residues. Germline values: CDR1 SGHRS, CDR2 YFSETQ. V was cut by 0 bases and J by 5 bases, with 19 bases left in between. The CDR3 DNA reads as TGCGCCAGCAGCTTGGATTTCCGCGGTTTTAGAGGAGATACGCAGTATTTT. It is translated as CASSLDFRGFRGDTQYF.

This clonotype was detected ten times or more. This CDR3 reads CASSLVGTGAYNEQFF. The CDR3 region has the DNA TGTGCCAGCAGCTTAGTGGGGACAGGGGCCTACAATGAGCAGTTCTTC. The chain recombines TRBV7-2 with TRBJ2-1, with 10 positions matching TRBD1. J gave up 2 bases and V 1 base, and 2 bases lay outside the gene matches. CDR3 length: 16 residues. Germline assignment: CDR1 SGHTA and CDR2 FQGNSA.